This T cell receptor beta chain was identified during a study of PD-L1 blockade in urothelial cancer. Study summary: Atezolizumab (1,200 mg intravenously every 3 weeks) began around 2014 for patients. Treatment start was followed by blood analysis at 3 weeks (second dose) and again at 6 weeks. Study-wide points: Tumor-associated TCR clones expanded more in blood at 3 weeks in patients with durable benefit.

Time point defined: pretreatment peripheral blood. All patients carried locally advanced or metastatic urothelial carcinoma. This CDR3 is built from 16 residues. Trimming removed 0 bases at V and 0 bases at J, with 9 bases between. From germline, CDR1 is MNHEY and CDR2 SMNVEV (reference sequence). The repertoire was sequenced with immunoSEQ multiplex PCR; TCRdb's copy has only in-frame clones and lacks some. The sample consists of 45,000 to 70,000 clones, 85% of them appearing once. With regard to this clone: Its antigen is not known.

This receptor was identified in a man in his 70s with urothelial cancer. The chain uses TRBV27 and TRBJ1-5; tentatively, D is TRBD1 (6 bases). This specimen consisted of PBMCs, obtained around atezolizumab (anti-PD-L1) treatment. The CDR3 protein is CASSLSAGDSNQPQHF. The CDR3 region has the DNA TGTGCCAGCAGTTTATCGGCAGGGGATAGCAATCAGCCCCAGCATTTT.